Listed here are 14 T cell receptor beta chains from one sample, sequenced in a study of T cell changes during pregnancy in multiple sclerosis. Method: immunoSEQ multiplex PCR; TCRdb's copy keeps in-frame clones and lacks some. The sample consists of 100,000 to 140,000 clones, roughly 90% of them appearing once. This sample comprised peripheral blood, obtained in the third trimester of pregnancy. These TCRs come from a female donor in good health, enrolled as a control in a pregnancy study.

The chain links TRBV4-2 to TRBJ2-5, with 8 bases aligning to TRBD2. CDR3 length equals 17 residues. J was trimmed by 2 bases and V by 1 base; bases with no gene match: 9. The germline V gene encodes CDR1 LGHNA and CDR2 YNFKEQ. The CDR3 loop is CASSQVFSGGAQETQYF. DNA for the CDR3: TGTGCCAGCAGCCAAGTTTTCAGCGGGGGAGCGCAAGAGACCCAGTACTTC.

The chain uses TRBV5-4 and TRBJ2-1, with 8 nucleotides matching TRBD1. Germline CDR1 and CDR2: SGHNT and YYREEE (reference sequence). Germline trimming cut 4 bases from V and 0 bases from J; bases unmatched to any gene: 3. The CDR3 consists of 15 residues. The CDR3 nucleotides read TGTGCCAGCAGCCCAGGGGGCTCCTCCTACAATGAGCAGTTCTTC. This codes for CASSPGGSSYNEQFF.

This clone was observed a few times. This chain links TRBV30 with TRBJ2-5; 10 nucleotides agree with TRBD2. The CDR3 contains 13 residues. Per the germline V gene, CDR1 is GTSNPN and CDR2 is SVGIG (reference sequence). J was trimmed by 5 bases and V by 4 bases; bases with no gene match: 4. The DNA for the CDR3 is TGTGCCTGGACTAGCGGGGGCGCGGAGACCCAGTACTTC. It specifies CAWTSGGAETQYF.

The rearrangement links TRBV4-3 to TRBJ2-3, with a weak D call TRBD1 (5 bases). The CDR3 runs 13 residues. Looked up from germline, CDR1 is LGHNA and CDR2 is YSLEER. V lost 4 bases, J lost 5 bases, and 10 bases lay in between. CDR3 DNA: TGCGCCAGCAGCCTGGGAAGGGGAGATACGCAGTATTTT. This sequence encodes CASSLGRGDTQYF.

The chain is built from TRBV27 and TRBJ2-3; 8 bases match TRBD1. This CDR3 has 16 amino acids. The germline CDR1 and CDR2 sequences are MNHEY and SMNVEV (reference sequence). V was clipped by 6 bases and J by 6 bases; unmatched bases: 14. The CDR3 region has the DNA TGTGCCAGCAGCTACGACCGGGACAGGTTTTCGGATACGCAGTATTTT. Residues: CASSYDRDRFSDTQYF.

The gene calls are TRBV4-2 and TRBJ2-3, with TRBD2 identical over 12 bases. The CDR3 contains 16 residues. CDR1 and CDR2 from the germline V gene are LGHNA and YNFKEQ. J gave up 3 bases and V 4 bases, and 5 bases lay outside the gene matches. The CDR3 DNA reads TGTGCCAGCAGCCCCTTGACTAGCGGGGGTACAGATACGCAGTATTTT. Encoded protein: CASSPLTSGGTDTQYF.

For the CDR3, the DNA is TGTGCCTGGAGTGTATTTACTAGTATCGATGAGCAGTTCTTC. Protein sequence: CAWSVFTSIDEQFF. The chain employs TRBV30 and TRBJ2-1; tentatively, D is TRBD2 (5 bases). V lost 0 bases and J lost 8, with 14 bases in between. Germline CDR1 reads GTSNPN; CDR2 reads SVGIG (reference sequence). The CDR3 is 14 residues long.

This chain links TRBV7-9 with TRBJ2-7; 16 bases are shared with TRBD2. V shed 4 bases and J 1 base; nucleotides not matched to a gene: 10. The CDR3 consists of 19 residues. The germline gives CDR1 SEHNR, CDR2 FQNEAQ (reference sequence). CDR3 sequence: CASSSGLAGGPVYSYEQYF. In DNA, the CDR3 is TGTGCCAGCAGCTCGGGACTAGCGGGGGGGCCTGTGTATTCCTACGAGCAGTACTTC.

In nucleotides, the CDR3 is TGCGCCAGCAGCCGAGAAGGGGGTTCCACCGGGGAGCTGTTTTTT. Amino acid sequence: CASSREGGSTGELFF. The V call is TRBV4-3, the J call TRBJ2-2; possibly TRBD1 for D (6 bases). V dropped 4 bases and J dropped 4 bases, with 13 bases sitting between them. The germline CDR1 and CDR2 sequences are LGHNA and YSLEER. CDR3 size: 15 residues.

J is TRBJ2-7 and V is TRBV6-5; TRBD1 agrees at 10 bases. J was trimmed by 4 bases and V by 6 bases; bases with no gene match: 6. This CDR3 region has 14 residues. The germline CDR1 and CDR2 sequences are MNHEY and SVGAGI. In DNA form, the CDR3 reads TGTGCCAGCAGGTTGGGGACAGGGGTTTACGAGCAGTACTTC. As protein: CASRLGTGVYEQYF.

This chain joins TRBV7-9 and TRBJ2-2; D is possibly TRBD1 (6 bases). Germline V lookup: CDR1 SEHNR, CDR2 FQNEAQ (reference sequence). This CDR3 region has 15 residues. V lost 0 bases and J 5 bases, leaving 10 bases between the germline ends. In nucleotides, the CDR3 is TGTGCCAGCAGCTTAGCGGCAGGGGAGACCGGGGAGCTGTTTTTT. Its translation is CASSLAAGETGELFF.

V and J are TRBV4-3 and TRBJ1-4; D unresolved. V lost 1 base and J lost 10, with 10 bases in between. The germline V gene has CDR1 LGHNA and CDR2 YSLEER. The CDR3 has 13 residues. CDR3: CASSQVSIGKLFF. As DNA, the CDR3 is TGCGCCAGCAGCCAAGTTAGCATTGGAAAACTGTTTTTT.

The chain couples TRBV7-3 to TRBJ2-1, with D maybe TRBD2 (7 bases). Trimming stripped 1 base from V and 9 bases from J, with 16 bases between. This CDR3 is 15 amino acids long. Per the germline V gene, CDR1 is SGHTA and CDR2 is FQGTGA. CDR3 loop: CASSLIGGVRGEQFF. CDR3 DNA: TGTGCCAGCAGCTTAATAGGGGGGGTGCGAGGTGAGCAGTTCTTC.

The chain combines TRBV15 with TRBJ2-7, with a possible D match to TRBD1 (6 bases). V dropped 0 bases and J dropped 3 bases, with 12 bases sitting between them. Germline lookup yields CDR1 LNHNV and CDR2 YYDKDF (reference sequence). This CDR3 contains 15 residues. CDR3 sequence: CATSRERTEGYEQYF. CDR3 in DNA: TGTGCCACCAGCAGAGAAAGGACAGAAGGCTACGAGCAGTACTTC. Filled out from reference TRBV15 and TRBJ2-7, the complete variable domain reads DAMVIQNPRYQVTQFGKPVTLSCSQTLNHNVMYWYQQKSSQAPKLLFHYYDKDFNNEADTPDNFQSRRPNTSFCFLDIRSPGLGDTAMYLCATSRERTEGYEQYFGPGTRLTVT.